These 24 T cell receptor beta chains originate from one sample sequenced in a study of a mutant IDH1 vaccine in newly diagnosed glioma. Regarding time point: week 23, last vaccination. What each vaccine dose contained was 300 ug of mutant IDH1 20-mer peptide, accompanied by topical imiquimod. The repertoire was sequenced with immunoSEQ multiplex PCR; TCRdb's copy has only in-frame clones and lacks some. The sample holds approximately 82,000 clones; roughly 85% are singletons and the top ten take approximately 2.3%. These receptors' antigens are unknown. The material sequenced was PBMCs, taken from a glioma patient whose treatment included an IDH1 peptide vaccine. These receptors came from a man aged 25 to 45 with glioma. Some clones in this sample may be carry-over from other donors' samples.

The genes are TRBV25-1 and TRBJ2-7; D is ambiguous. Germline V gene sequence: CDR1 MGHDK, CDR2 SYGVNS. The CDR3 totals 12 residues. Between the trimmed V and J ends, which lost 1 base and 8 bases, there was a span of 9 bases. The CDR3 DNA follows: TGTGCCAGCAGTGAATTAGATTACAAGCAGTACTTC. Protein product: CASSELDYKQYF.

This clone appeared a single time. The chain couples TRBV28 to TRBJ1-5, with 10 bases identical to TRBD1. From germline, CDR1 is MDHEN and CDR2 SYDVKM. The V and J ends lost 5 bases and 6 bases, in that order; junction bases with no gene match: 7. There are 15 residues in the CDR3. In DNA form, the CDR3 reads TGTGCCAGCAGTGAAGGACAGGGGGACGGTCAGCCCCAGCATTTT. Amino acids: CASSEGQGDGQPQHF.

V is TRBV2 and J is TRBJ2-1, with TRBD2 matching 8 bases. V shed 5 bases and J 5 bases; nucleotides not matched to a gene: 8. Germline V gives CDR1 SNHLY, CDR2 FYNNEI. This CDR3 is 15 amino acids long. The CDR3 spells CASSTLAGNNNEQFF. Written as DNA, the CDR3 is TGTGCCAGCAGTACTCTAGCGGGCAACAACAATGAGCAGTTCTTC.

This chain joins TRBV11-2 and TRBJ1-2; TRBD1 agrees at 7 bases. V shed 5 bases, J shed 7 bases, and the junction held 16 bases outside the gene matches. This CDR3 contains 16 residues. CDR1 is SGHAT, CDR2 FQNNGV, per germline. This CDR3 reads CASSLNGVRQGPGYTF. DNA of the CDR3: TGTGCCAGCAGCCTCAATGGGGTCAGACAGGGACCTGGCTACACCTTC.

The rearrangement links TRBV11-2 to TRBJ1-1; D is unclear. The CDR3 runs 12 residues. Germline CDR1 is SGHAT and CDR2 is FQNNGV. The ends were cut back, 3 bases at V and 7 bases at J, with 9 bases in the middle. The CDR3 region is CASSLGRGEAFF. The CDR3 DNA reads as TGTGCCAGCAGCTTGGGAAGAGGTGAAGCTTTCTTT.

This clone was seen a few times. V gene TRBV28 combines with J gene TRBJ1-5; D may be TRBD1 (6 bases). V lost 3 bases, J lost 2 bases, and 11 bases lay in between. Germline CDR1 and CDR2: MDHEN and SYDVKM. The CDR3 is 15 amino acids. The CDR3 sequence is CASSFPGAGNQPQHF. CDR3 sequence (DNA): TGTGCCAGCAGTTTCCCAGGGGCGGGCAATCAGCCCCAGCATTTT.

The V call is TRBV27, the J call TRBJ1-2; no clear D gene. The germline V gene has CDR1 MNHEY and CDR2 SMNVEV (reference sequence). The ends were cut back, 5 bases at V and 4 bases at J, with 14 bases in the middle. This CDR3 contains 14 residues. The CDR3: CASSPLGGPYGYTF. The CDR3 DNA sequence: TGTGCCAGCAGTCCTCTCGGAGGTCCCTATGGCTACACCTTC.

This chain joins TRBV18 and TRBJ1-5, with a weak D call TRBD1 (5 bases). The CDR3 loop spans 15 amino acids. V dropped 5 bases and J dropped 0 bases, with 11 bases sitting between them. Germline V gene lookup returns CDR1 KGHSH and CDR2 LQKENI. The CDR3 here is CASSTGRSSNQPQHF. CDR3 in DNA: TGTGCCAGCTCAACAGGACGGAGTAGCAATCAGCCCCAGCATTTT.

The CDR3 protein is CAWRREMNEQFF. As DNA, the CDR3 is TGTGCCTGGAGGCGGGAGATGAATGAGCAGTTCTTC. This sequence joins TRBV30 and TRBJ2-1; 7 nucleotides match TRBD2. Trimming took 3 bases from V and 7 from J; bases not matched to a gene: 3. Per germline, CDR1 GTSNPN and CDR2 SVGIG (reference sequence). This CDR3 has 12 amino acids.

Only a few counts were recorded for this clone. This rearrangement joins TRBV28 to TRBJ1-2, with 7 bases lining up with TRBD1. V lost 4 bases, J lost 6 bases, and 11 bases stayed unmatched. CDR3 length: 15 residues. Per germline, CDR1 MDHEN and CDR2 SYDVKM. CDR3 sequence: CASSSVDRNHDGYTF. The CDR3 DNA follows: TGTGCCAGCAGTTCCGTGGACAGGAACCATGATGGCTACACCTTC.

This rearrangement joins TRBV5-8 to TRBJ2-6; D may be TRBD1 or TRBD2 (5 bases each). Trimming removed 4 bases from V and 0 bases from J, with 11 bases in between. Germline assignment: CDR1 SGHTS and CDR2 YDEGEE. The CDR3 has 16 amino acids. The CDR3 reads CASSPGTASGANVLTF. The CDR3 DNA sequence: TGTGCCAGCAGCCCCGGGACGGCCTCTGGGGCCAACGTCCTGACTTTC. The variable domain in full, with the rest retrieved from reference TRBV5-8 and TRBJ2-6, is EAGVTQSPTHLIKTRGQQATLRCSPISGHTSVYWYQQALGLGLQFLLWYDEGEERNRGNFPPRFSGRQFPNYSSELNVNALELEDSALYLCASSPGTASGANVLTFGAGSRLTVL.

This clone has a handful of counts. The rearrangement joins TRBV15 to TRBJ1-2, with unresolved D. V was cut by 3 bases and J by 1 base, with 12 bases left in between. The CDR3 consists of 15 residues. Germline CDR1 reads LNHNV; CDR2 reads YYDKDF (reference sequence). The CDR3 is CATSRPPVHNYGYTF. The CDR3 DNA sequence: TGTGCCACCAGCAGGCCCCCTGTACATAACTATGGCTACACCTTC. Based on the CDR3 plus reference TRBV15 and TRBJ1-2, the full variable domain is DAMVIQNPRYQVTQFGKPVTLSCSQTLNHNVMYWYQQKSSQAPKLLFHYYDKDFNNEADTPDNFQSRRPNTSFCFLDIRSPGLGDTAMYLCATSRPPVHNYGYTFGSGTRLTVV.

A note on this clone: Germline and junction disagree at one end, which may indicate a read error. This chain links TRBV4-1 with TRBJ2-7; D is possibly TRBD1 or TRBD2 (5 bases each). This CDR3 spans 14 amino acids. Germline V gene data show CDR1 as MGHRA and CDR2 as YSYEKL. As DNA, the CDR3 is TGCGCCAGCAGCCAAGTGGGTTTTTGGGACGAGCGGTACTTC. Translated, it gives CASSQVGFWDERYF.

This clone was observed a few times. The gene calls are TRBV9 and TRBJ2-2; D gene unclear. Per germline, CDR1 SGDLS and CDR2 YYNGEE. V lost 3 bases, J lost 2 bases, and 5 bases lay in between. The CDR3 runs to 13 residues. CDR3 sequence: CASSGGNTGELFF. For the CDR3, the DNA is TGTGCCAGCAGCGGGGGTAACACCGGGGAGCTGTTTTTT.

J is TRBJ1-2 and V is TRBV6-5, with D possibly matching TRBD1 (6 bases). The CDR3 runs 14 residues. Deletions cut 9 bases from V and 0 bases from J, with 14 bases between. CDR1 and CDR2 from the germline V gene are MNHEY and SVGAGI. The CDR3 region has the DNA TGTGCCAGTTCAAAGGCAGGGGCTAACTATGGCTACACCTTC. As protein: CASSKAGANYGYTF.

This clone has just a few counts. V usage is TRBV6-1 and J usage is TRBJ2-7, with D possibly being TRBD1 or TRBD2 (5 bases each). The V gene lost 7 bases and the J gene lost 0 bases, with 16 bases spanning the gap. CDR1 and CDR2 from the germline V gene are MNHNS and SASEGT. The CDR3 has 15 residues. CDR3 DNA sequence: TGTGCCAGCATTTCCGGGACGCAATACTCCTACGAGCAGTACTTC. It is translated as CASISGTQYSYEQYF.

The V call is TRBV28, the J call TRBJ2-5; 7 nucleotides align to TRBD2. Germline V gives CDR1 MDHEN, CDR2 SYDVKM. J lost 2 bases, V lost 5 bases, and 14 bases had no gene match. The CDR3 extends over 17 amino acids. Here the CDR3 reads CASSGTGGRSWQETQYF. The CDR3 region has the DNA TGTGCCAGCAGTGGGACGGGGGGTCGGAGTTGGCAAGAGACCCAGTACTTC.

Comments on this clone: No conserved phenylalanine or tryptophan is present at the end of the CDR3, so a read error is the likely explanation. The J gene is TRBJ1-2, the V gene TRBV30; no firm D call. The germline CDR1 and CDR2 sequences are GTSNPN and SVGIG (reference sequence). The germline V and J ends were trimmed by 3 bases and 5 bases, with 10 bases remaining between them. CDR3 length equals 12 residues. Written as DNA, the CDR3 is TGTGCCTGGAGAGGTATCTCGTATGGCTACACCCTC. Translated: CAWRGISYGYTL.

The genes are TRBV29-1 and TRBJ1-1; D remains unclear. The CDR3 is 14 residues long. In germline, CDR1 is SQVTM, CDR2 ANQGSEA. V was cut by 6 bases and J by 2 bases, with 16 bases left in between. CDR3 residues: CSVVGRGSNTEAFF. The CDR3 DNA is TGCAGCGTGGTAGGTCGAGGCAGTAACACTGAAGCTTTCTTT.

V is TRBV7-9 and J is TRBJ2-7; D is ambiguous. V lost 5 bases to trimming and J lost 5 bases, with 13 bases between them. CDR1 SEHNR and CDR2 FQNEAQ come from the germline V gene (reference sequence). The CDR3 length is 13 residues. As DNA, the CDR3 is TGTGCCAGCAGCCGTCTTAGCTTGAACGAGCAGTACTTC. This translates into CASSRLSLNEQYF.

The DNA for the CDR3 is TGCGCCAGCAGCTTGGGCCTGACAGAACCCCGTTCATACGAGCAGTACTTC. This gives the protein CASSLGLTEPRSYEQYF. The chain employs TRBV5-1 and TRBJ2-7; possible D gene TRBD1, 5 bases. V lost 0 bases and J 4 bases, leaving 20 bases between the germline ends. The CDR3 loop spans 17 amino acids. Germline values: CDR1 SGHRS, CDR2 YFSETQ. The full variable domain, its missing parts supplied by reference TRBV5-1 and TRBJ2-7, is KAGVTQTPRYLIKTRGQQVTLSCSPISGHRSVSWYQQTPGQGLQFLFEYFSETQRNKGNFPGRFSGRQFSNSRSEMNVSTLELGDSALYLCASSLGLTEPRSYEQYFGPGTRLTVT.

This clone was observed once. The rearrangement joins TRBV7-9 to TRBJ2-1; 7 bases map to TRBD2. The CDR3 sequence is 13 residues long. From germline, CDR1 is SEHNR and CDR2 FQNEAQ (reference sequence). Trimming removed 4 bases from V and 9 bases from J; junction bases left unmatched: 6. The CDR3 DNA is TGTGCCAGCAGCTCCCCCACTAGCGTTGAGCAGTTCTTC. This encodes CASSSPTSVEQFF.

V usage is TRBV6-5 and J usage is TRBJ2-1; D unresolved. V shed 3 bases and J shed 4 bases, with 13 bases lying between them. Germline assignment: CDR1 MNHEY and CDR2 SVGAGI. The CDR3 loop spans 15 amino acids. CDR3 loop: CASSYGQRPYNEQFF. In nucleotides, the CDR3 is TGTGCCAGCAGTTATGGGCAGAGACCTTACAATGAGCAGTTCTTC.

The J gene is TRBJ1-1, the V gene TRBV2; 7 nucleotides align to TRBD1. Trimming cost V 6 bases and J 1 base; bases outside gene matches: 2. The CDR3 runs to 13 residues. From germline, CDR1 is SNHLY and CDR2 FYNNEI. The CDR3 reads CASRGQWNTEAFF. The CDR3, as DNA: TGTGCCAGCAGGGGACAGTGGAACACTGAAGCTTTCTTT. The full variable domain, completed using reference TRBV2 and TRBJ1-1, is EPEVTQTPSHQVTQMGQEVILRCVPISNHLYFYWYRQILGQKVEFLVSFYNNEISEKSEIFDDQFSVERPDGSNFTLKIRSTKLEDSAMYFCASRGQWNTEAFFGQGTRLTVV.